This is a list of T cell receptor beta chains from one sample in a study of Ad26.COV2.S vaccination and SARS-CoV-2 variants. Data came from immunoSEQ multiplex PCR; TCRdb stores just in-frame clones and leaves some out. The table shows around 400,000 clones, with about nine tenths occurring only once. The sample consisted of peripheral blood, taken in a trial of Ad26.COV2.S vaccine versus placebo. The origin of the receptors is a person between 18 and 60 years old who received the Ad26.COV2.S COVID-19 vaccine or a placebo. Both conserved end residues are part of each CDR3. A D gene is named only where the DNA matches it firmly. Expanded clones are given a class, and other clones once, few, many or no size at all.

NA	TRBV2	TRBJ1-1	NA	CASSGSFTEAFF	TGTGCCAGCAGTGGTAGCTTCACTGAAGCTTTCTTT
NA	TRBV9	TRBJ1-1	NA	CASSVVPDPGNTEAFF	TGTGCCAGCAGCGTAGTCCCGGACCCCGGGAACACTGAAGCTTTCTTT
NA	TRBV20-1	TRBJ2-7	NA	CSASSATKTSYEQYF	TGCAGTGCTAGTTCCGCGACCAAAACCTCCTACGAGCAGTACTTC
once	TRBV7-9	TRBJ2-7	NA	CASSATAANRYEQYF	TGTGCCAGCAGCGCCACCGCTGCCAACCGCTACGAGCAGTACTTC
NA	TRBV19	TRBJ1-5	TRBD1	CASRGWQGEGPQHF	TGTGCCAGTAGAGGATGGCAGGGGGAAGGGCCCCAGCATTTT
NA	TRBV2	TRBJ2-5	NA	CASSVEETQYF	TGTGCCAGCAGTGTAGAGGAGACCCAGTACTTC
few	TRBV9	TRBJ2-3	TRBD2	CASSVAGASGRFSDTQYF	TGTGCCAGCAGCGTAGCCGGGGCTAGCGGGAGGTTTTCAGATACGCAGTATTTT
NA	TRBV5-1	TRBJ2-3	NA	CASSLRADTQYF	TGCGCCAGCAGCTTGAGGGCAGATACGCAGTATTTT
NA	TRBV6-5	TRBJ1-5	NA	CASRGTGPQHF	TGTGCCAGCAGGGGAACGGGGCCCCAGCATTTT
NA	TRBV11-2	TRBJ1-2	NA	CASSSDGGSYTF	TGTGCCAGCAGCTCGGACGGGGGGAGCTACACCTTC
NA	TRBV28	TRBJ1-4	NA	CASSLPEVRANEKLFF	TGTGCCAGCAGTCTGCCGGAGGTGAGAGCTAATGAAAAACTGTTTTTT
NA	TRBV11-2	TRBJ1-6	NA	CASSRQYKPLHF	TGTGCCAGCAGCCGACAGTACAAACCCCTCCACTTT
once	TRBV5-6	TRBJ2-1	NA	CASSLKDRNNEQFF	TGTGCCAGCAGCTTGAAAGACAGGAACAATGAGCAGTTCTTC
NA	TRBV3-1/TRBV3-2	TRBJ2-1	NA	CASSQVGEQFF	TGTGCCAGCAGCCAAGTCGGTGAGCAGTTCTTC
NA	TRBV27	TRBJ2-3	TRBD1	CASRRDRDTDTQYF	TGTGCCAGCAGACGGGACAGGGACACAGATACGCAGTATTTT
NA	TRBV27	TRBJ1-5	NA	CASSSRQTYNQPQHF	TGTGCCAGCAGTTCAAGGCAGACCTACAATCAGCCCCAGCATTTT
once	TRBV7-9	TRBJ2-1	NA	CASSLDTDPRNEQFF	TGTGCCAGCAGCTTAGACACGGACCCACGCAATGAGCAGTTCTTC
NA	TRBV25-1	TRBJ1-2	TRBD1	CASSETPGTGTNYGYTF	TGTGCCAGCAGTGAAACCCCCGGGACAGGGACTAACTATGGCTACACCTTC
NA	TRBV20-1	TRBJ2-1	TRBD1	CSAKTGTKQFF	TGCAGTGCAAAGACAGGGACCAAGCAGTTCTTC
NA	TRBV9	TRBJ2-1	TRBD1	CASSDRTRGHYNEQFF	TGTGCCAGCAGCGACCGGACCAGGGGGCACTACAATGAGCAGTTCTTC
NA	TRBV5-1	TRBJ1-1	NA	CASSLGGRPEAFF	TGCGCCAGCAGCCTGGGGGGGCGCCCTGAAGCTTTCTTT
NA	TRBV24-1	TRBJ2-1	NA	CATSAISASSYNEQFF	TGTGCCACCAGTGCCATTAGCGCGAGCTCCTACAATGAGCAGTTCTTC
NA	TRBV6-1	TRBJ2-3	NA	CASSEFAQSTDTQYF	TGTGCCAGCAGTGAATTTGCCCAGTCAACAGATACGCAGTATTTT
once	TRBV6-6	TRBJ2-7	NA	CASSYEGNEQYF	TGTGCCAGCAGTTACGAAGGGAACGAGCAGTACTTC
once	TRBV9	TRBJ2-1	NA	CASNPADSYNEQFF	TGTGCCAGCAACCCGGCGGACTCCTACAATGAGCAGTTCTTC
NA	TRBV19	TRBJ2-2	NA	CASSMGPANTGELFF	TGTGCCAGTAGTATGGGGCCGGCGAACACCGGGGAGCTGTTTTTT
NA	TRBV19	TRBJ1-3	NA	CASWDGSSGNTIYF	TGTGCCAGTTGGGACGGGAGCTCTGGAAACACCATATATTTT
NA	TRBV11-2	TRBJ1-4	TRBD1	CASSTGATNEKLFF	TGTGCCAGCAGCACAGGGGCAACTAATGAAAAACTGTTTTTT
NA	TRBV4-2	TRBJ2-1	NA	CASSQEERPYNEQFF	TGTGCCAGCAGCCAAGAGGAGAGGCCATACAATGAGCAGTTCTTC
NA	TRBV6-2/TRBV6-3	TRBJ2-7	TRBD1	CASSLGQGIREQYF	TGTGCCAGCAGTTTGGGACAGGGGATAAGGGAGCAGTACTTC
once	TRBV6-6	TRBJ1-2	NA	CASSSLLSYGYTF	TGTGCCAGCAGTTCCCTTCTCTCCTATGGCTACACCTTC
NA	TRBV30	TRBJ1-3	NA	CAWSDRSSGNTIYF	TGTGCCTGGAGTGACAGAAGCTCTGGAAACACCATATATTTT
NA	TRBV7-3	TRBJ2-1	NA	CASSLSLSSYNEQFF	TGTGCCAGCAGCTTAAGTCTTAGCTCCTACAATGAGCAGTTCTTC
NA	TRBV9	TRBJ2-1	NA	CASSVGGLASNEQFF	TGTGCCAGCAGCGTAGGGGGGCTAGCGAGCAATGAGCAGTTCTTC
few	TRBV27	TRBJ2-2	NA	CASSLVRGGELFF	TGTGCCAGCAGTTTAGTCCGGGGCGGGGAGCTGTTTTTT
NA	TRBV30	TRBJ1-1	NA	CAWDPDEGEAFF	TGTGCCTGGGACCCGGATGAGGGGGAAGCTTTCTTT
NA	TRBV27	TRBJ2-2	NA	CASSLSNPQRRYNGELFF	TGTGCCAGCAGTTTATCGAACCCCCAGAGAAGATATAACGGGGAGCTGTTTTTT
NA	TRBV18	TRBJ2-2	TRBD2	CASSPGTSGRRETTGELFF	TGTGCCAGCTCACCCGGGACTAGCGGGAGGCGGGAGACGACCGGGGAGCTGTTTTTT
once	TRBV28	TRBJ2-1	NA	CASSPPYNEQFF	TGTGCCAGCAGTCCTCCCTACAATGAGCAGTTCTTC
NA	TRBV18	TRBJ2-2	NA	CASSGQLTNRPGELFF	TGTGCCAGCTCAGGCCAATTAACAAATCGGCCCGGGGAGCTGTTTTTT
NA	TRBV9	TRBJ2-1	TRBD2	CASSVGASGRAVGLGNEQFF	TGTGCCAGCAGCGTAGGGGCTAGCGGGAGGGCCGTCGGACTTGGGAATGAGCAGTTCTTC
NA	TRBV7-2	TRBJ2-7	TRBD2	CASSRTSGEGTYEQYF	TGTGCCAGCAGCCGGACTAGCGGGGAGGGGACTTACGAGCAGTACTTC
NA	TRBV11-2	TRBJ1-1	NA	CASSLEVGTEAFF	TGTGCCAGCAGCTTAGAGGTTGGGACCGAAGCTTTCTTT
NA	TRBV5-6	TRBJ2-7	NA	CASSLLLTGPSEQYF	TGTGCCAGCAGCTTACTACTGACCGGGCCCTCTGAGCAGTACTTC
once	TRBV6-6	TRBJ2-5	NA	CASSLLEPQETQYF	TGTGCCAGCAGTTTACTCGAACCCCAAGAGACCCAGTACTTC
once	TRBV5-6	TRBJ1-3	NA	CASSWGPRTGGGNTIYF	TGTGCCAGCAGCTGGGGACCCCGGACTGGGGGAGGAAACACCATATATTTT
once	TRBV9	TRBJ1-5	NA	CASSVGSNQPQHF	TGTGCCAGCAGCGTAGGTAGTAATCAGCCCCAGCATTTT
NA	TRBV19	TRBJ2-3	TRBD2	CASTIRGGRSTDTQYF	TGTGCCAGTACCATCCGCGGCGGGAGAAGCACAGATACGCAGTATTTT
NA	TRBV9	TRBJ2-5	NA	CASSVGGTDQETQYF	TGTGCCAGCAGCGTAGGAGGGACGGACCAAGAGACCCAGTACTTC
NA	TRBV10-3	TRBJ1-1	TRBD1	CAISEQGSTEAFF	TGTGCCATCAGTGAACAGGGGAGCACTGAAGCTTTCTTT
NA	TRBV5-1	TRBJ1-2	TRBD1	CASSWTGELLYGYTF	TGCGCCAGCAGCTGGACAGGCGAGTTACTCTATGGCTACACCTTC
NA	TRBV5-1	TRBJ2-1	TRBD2	CASSLGEREFNEQFF	TGCGCCAGCAGCTTGGGTGAGCGGGAATTCAATGAGCAGTTCTTC
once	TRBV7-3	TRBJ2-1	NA	CASSRTTDEQFF	TGTGCCAGCAGCCGTACAACGGATGAGCAGTTCTTC
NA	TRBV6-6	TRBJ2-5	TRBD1	CASSYSDRGETQYF	TGTGCCAGCAGTTACTCAGACAGGGGAGAGACCCAGTACTTC
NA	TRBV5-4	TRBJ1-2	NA	CASSSHRDGGYGYTF	TGTGCCAGCAGCTCCCACAGGGATGGAGGCTATGGCTACACCTTC
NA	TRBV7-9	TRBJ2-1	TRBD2	CASSYRVAGTNEQFF	TGTGCCAGCAGCTACCGCGTAGCGGGAACCAATGAGCAGTTCTTC
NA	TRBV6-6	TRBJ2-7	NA	CASSNLYEQYF	TGTGCCAGCAGCAACCTCTACGAGCAGTACTTC